This T cell receptor beta chain was observed in a study of blood T cell repertoires in COVID-19 (dated by TCRdb to the early 2020s). At the level of the whole study: Samples covering the acute and convalescent phases of COVID-19 were provided by collaborators in the United States, Italy and Spain. The material from the prospective study consisted of cDNA or gDNA derived from T cells, B-cell-depleted T cells, or PBMCs. Subjects who had been exposed to COVID-19, were actively infected with it, or had recovered from it provided the deeply sampled blood TCRbeta repertoires that made up the dataset. The repertoires were released in a freely available public database intended as a resource for research on the immune response to SARS-CoV-2. Samples were obtained from the ongoing ImmuneRACE study (first 160 participants) and from 950 to 1,500 subjects provided by 6 global collaborators. The sample metadata nearly always contained a de-identified subject ID, COVID-19 status, age in years and sex. Where HLA class I and class II types were available, the types were taken from metadata supplied by the sample provider, not from assay-based typing.

Comments on this clone: Its antigen remains undetermined. Nothing much larger sits one base from this clone, and base qualities are not available.

What the authors observed across the whole study: Clinical and demographic metadata were provided uncurated, with the amount varying by source and participant.

Whole blood was collected in K2EDTA tubes by collaborating institutions according to the institutions' own protocols. Collaborator samples were shipped for TCRbeta analysis as frozen whole blood, isolated PBMCs, or DNA extracted from either sample type. After removal of 3 bases from V and 6 bases from J, the junction retains 7 bases not matched to a gene. The germline V gene supplies CDR1 SGHRS and CDR2 YFSETQ. The CDR3 runs 15 residues from the cysteine to the phenylalanine. Kept here is only the CDR3 DNA, which spans 45 bases and is read in frame from base 1. TCRbeta CDR3 regions were amplified from genomic DNA using the immunoSEQ Assay, a bias-controlled multiplex PCR. The source study handled its data this way. The number of nucleated cells in each sample was estimated from the amplification of reference gene primers within the assay. To quantify the absolute abundance of each unique TCRbeta CDR3 rearrangement, sequence reads were collapsed and filtered. For each sample, productive Simpson clonality was calculated by taking the square root of Simpson's diversity index across productive rearrangements. TCRdb retrieved this table from immuneACCESS and kept in-frame rearrangements only. Not all clones are present; in checked studies, unresolved V genes account for under half, and no reason is known for the remainder. The D gene and trimming were derived from the DNA, and the V and J assignments and clone size from that table. Present in this sample are about 49,000 clones, about four fifths of which were seen just once. The top ten clones comprise about 1.4% of the sample.

The receptor chain draws on TRBV5-1 and TRBJ2-7, with 12 bases in between that match TRBD2. The receptor was isolated from a man aged 45 to 65 with acute or convalescent COVID-19. Sequenced: peripheral blood. CDR3 reads: CASSSTSGSIGEQYF. The sequenced DNA: TGCGCCAGCAGCTCGACTAGCGGGAGTATTGGCGAGCAGTACTTC. The CDR3 plus the reference TRBV5-1 and TRBJ2-7 genes for the other parts give the full variable domain: KAGVTQTPRYLIKTRGQQVTLSCSPISGHRSVSWYQQTPGQGLQFLFEYFSETQRNKGNFPGRFSGRQFSNSRSEMNVSTLELGDSALYLCASSSTSGSIGEQYFGPGTRLTVT.